This TCR beta chain was captured by sequencing in a study of blood T cells in healthy people across ages. Study-level results: With unsorted PBMCs, a conclusive comparison of naive versus antigen-experienced cells was not possible. Relative to aged donors, long-lived donors carried more naive CD4+ cells and displayed higher diversity.

Concerning this clonotype itself: Its matching antigen is unknown. A much larger clone lies a single base off, so this may be a read error.

For the second PCR, which ran for about 7 to 11 cycles, a sample-barcoded 5' primer and a J-beta primer mix were used. Via MiXCR, TCRdb re-called the 5' RACE reads, giving one row per CDR3 protein. Of fewer than 700,000 distinct CDR3 sequences in the sample, 40% to 50% were seen once. Germline V gene lookup returns CDR1 SNHLY and CDR2 FYNNEI. This CDR3 has 12 amino acids. Every donor gave 9 to 10 milliliters of peripheral blood. The rearrangement uses TRBV2 and TRBJ2-4, with a possible D match to TRBD1 (6 bases). The DNA end is a closer match to TRBJ2-7, so the J assignment may be wrong. This clonotype was obtained from a man older than 75 in good health. The sample taken for sequencing was blood. CDR3 sequence reads: CANRETRSEQYF. The CDR3 DNA follows: TGTGCCAACAGGGAAACTCGGAGCGAGCAGTACTTC.